Shown below are 9 T cell receptor beta chains from a single sample sequenced in a study of blood T cell repertoires in COVID-19. This table comes from immunoSEQ multiplex PCR, and its TCRdb copy is limited to in-frame clones, with some not included. In the table there are under 150,000 clones, 80% to 90% of which are singletons. Sequencing was done on a sample of peripheral blood. These receptors all come from a man aged 50 to 60 with active COVID-19.

The chain is built from TRBV9 and TRBJ2-5; D gene unclear. The germline CDR1 and CDR2 sequences are SGDLS and YYNGEE. Trimming took 4 bases from V and 4 from J, leaving 14 bases between them. The CDR3 loop spans 14 amino acids. The CDR3 nucleotides are TGTGCCAGCAGCACCGGGTCACCCCCAGAGACCCAGTACTTC. The encoded protein is CASSTGSPPETQYF.

This clone occurred once. The V gene is TRBV15, the J gene TRBJ1-5, with D perhaps TRBD1 (5 bases). This CDR3 contains 15 residues. Trimming stripped 4 bases from V and 9 bases from J, with 19 bases between. CDR1 LNHNV and CDR2 YYDKDF come from the germline V gene (reference sequence). CDR3 DNA sequence: TGTGCCACCAGCATAGTTCGTGGCGGGACTGGGCCCCAGCATTTT. This encodes CATSIVRGGTGPQHF.

This rearrangement joins TRBV5-1 to TRBJ2-1; tentatively, D is TRBD1 (5 bases). The CDR3 runs 16 residues. Trimming took 0 bases from V and 1 from J, leaving 11 bases between them. Germline V gives CDR1 SGHRS, CDR2 YFSETQ. As DNA, the CDR3 is TGCGCCAGCAGCTTGGTAGCAGGGATGTCCTACAATGAGCAGTTCTTC. This gives the protein CASSLVAGMSYNEQFF.

This chain uses TRBV10-3 with TRBJ1-2; D perhaps matches TRBD1 (6 bases). This CDR3 has 13 amino acids. Germline CDR1 reads ENHRY; CDR2 reads SYGVKD. The V end was cut by 5 bases, the J end by 7 bases, with 14 bases between. The chain's CDR3 is CAISSRGARGYTF. The CDR3 DNA reads TGTGCCATCAGTTCCAGGGGTGCGCGTGGCTACACCTTC.

The chain carries TRBV7-2 and TRBJ2-7; tentative D call: TRBD1 (5 bases). Trimming stripped 6 bases from V and 3 bases from J, with 15 bases between. The germline V gene has CDR1 SGHTA and CDR2 FQGNSA. CDR3 length: 14 amino acids. The CDR3, as DNA: TGTGCCAGCAGGCCCCTTAGGGGAAGCTACGAGCAGTACTTC. Residues: CASRPLRGSYEQYF.

This clone was seen a few times. A read error may produce the germline difference seen at one junction end. The V and J genes are TRBV12-5 and TRBJ1-5, with D possibly TRBD1 on 5 matching bases. Germline lookup yields CDR1 LGHNT and CDR2 FRNRAP. This CDR3 has 14 amino acids. The CDR3 loop reads CASGLGRRNQPQHF. As DNA, the CDR3 is TGTGCTAGTGGATTGGGGCGGAGGAATCAGCCCCAGCATTTT.

The rearrangement links TRBV30 to TRBJ1-2; the D is unclear. V lost 4 bases to trimming and J lost 5 bases, with 20 bases between them. CDR3 length equals 15 residues. Germline V CDR1 and CDR2: GTSNPN, SVGIG (reference sequence). This CDR3 reads CAWTPRGLPRYGYTF. The CDR3 coding sequence is TGTGCCTGGACCCCCCGGGGTCTCCCTCGGTATGGCTACACCTTC.

This chain links TRBV6-5 with TRBJ2-1; TRBD2 aligns across 8 bases. Trimming at V came to 11 bases and at J to 8 bases, leaving 11 bases not matched to a gene. CDR3 size: 13 residues. The V gene's germline CDR1 is MNHEY and CDR2 SVGAGI. In DNA form, the CDR3 reads TGTGCCGGGCGGCCAGCGGGGGTTTATGAGCAGTTCTTC. Its protein product is CAGRPAGVYEQFF.

The chain recombines TRBV7-9 with TRBJ2-5, with a weak D call TRBD2 (6 bases). This CDR3 contains 15 residues. Germline V gene sequence: CDR1 SEHNR, CDR2 FQNEAQ (reference sequence). V was pared by 7 bases and J by 6 bases, with 21 bases between. The CDR3 DNA is TGTGCCAGCAACCAACCCAAGTTCGGGGGAAAGACCCAGTACTTC. Protein product: CASNQPKFGGKTQYF.